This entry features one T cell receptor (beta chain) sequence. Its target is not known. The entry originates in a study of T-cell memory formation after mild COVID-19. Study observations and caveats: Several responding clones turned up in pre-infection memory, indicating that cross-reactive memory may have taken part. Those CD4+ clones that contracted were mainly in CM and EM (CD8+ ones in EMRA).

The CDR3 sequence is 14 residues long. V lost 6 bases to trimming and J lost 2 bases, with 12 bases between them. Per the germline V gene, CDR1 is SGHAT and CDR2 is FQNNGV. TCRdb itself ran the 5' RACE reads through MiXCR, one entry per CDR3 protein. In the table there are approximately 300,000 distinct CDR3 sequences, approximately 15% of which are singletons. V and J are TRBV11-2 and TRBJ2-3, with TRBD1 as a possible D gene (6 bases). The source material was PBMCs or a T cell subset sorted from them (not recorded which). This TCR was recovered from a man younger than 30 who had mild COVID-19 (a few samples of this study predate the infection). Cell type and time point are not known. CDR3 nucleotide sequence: TGTGCCAGCAGGGGGGCTTCGACCACAGATACGCAGTATTTT. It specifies CASRGASTTDTQYF.